This T cell receptor (beta chain) was captured by sequencing in a study of OX40 agonist ivuxolimab in advanced cancers. Turning to the overall study: Ivuxolimab was a fully human IgG2 agonistic monoclonal antibody targeting the costimulatory receptor OX40 (CD134). Intravenous ivuxolimab was administered to patients every 2 weeks at six dose levels: 0.01, 0.1, 0.3, 1.5, 3 and 10 mg/kg. Among the approximately 50 dose-escalation patients, around 19 had hepatocellular carcinoma, around 15 melanoma, 9 renal cell carcinoma and 9 head and neck cancer. In the dose-escalation cohort, roughly 80% of patients were male, and the mean age was approximately 60 years, with a range of about 23 to 85. Prior anti-PD-1, anti-PD-L1 or anti-CTLA-4 therapy was permitted, and approximately 40% of dose-escalation patients had received checkpoint inhibitors. Partial responses occurred in three dose-escalation patients, of whom one had hepatocellular carcinoma and two had cutaneous melanoma. The purpose of peripheral TCRbeta sequencing was to test whether ivuxolimab changed TCR sequence diversity and led to clonal T-cell expansion. The paper describes the monotherapy dose-escalation part (N of about 52 patients) of the phase I trial of ivuxolimab.

The trial excluded patients who had a history of autoimmune disease or were on systemic immunosuppression. Peripheral blood for TCR sequencing was collected from all dose cohorts at baseline, on cycle 4 day 1, and on cycle 7 day 1. Samples were obtained from an open-label, multicenter, first-in-human phase I dose-escalation trial of ivuxolimab. Adults with locally advanced or metastatic melanoma, renal cell, hepatocellular, or head and neck squamous cell carcinoma were enrolled in the trial. CD4+ and CD8+ T cells were sorted separately from peripheral blood before TCR sequencing. For sequencing of the TCRbeta CDR3 region, genomic DNA was extracted from the sorted cells. The immunoSEQ Assay was used to sequence the TCRbeta CDR3 regions. This immuneACCESS table, as held by TCRdb, lists in-frame sequences with V and J called but not all clones. Of the missing ones, under half trace to an unresolved V gene in checked studies; the others have no known cause. This sample is represented by about 74,000 clones; roughly 86% of them were singletons. 6.5% to 7.5% of the sample comes from the top ten.

CDR1 and CDR2, looked up from the germline V gene (reference sequence), are SEHNR and FQNEAQ. From cysteine to phenylalanine, the CDR3 is 12 amino acids long. Kept here is only the CDR3 DNA, which spans 36 bases and is read in frame from base 1. V is shortened by 4 bases, J by 9 bases, and the region joining them spans 11 bases. With respect to this clone: Its antigen remains undetermined. No base quality values were provided; no much bigger clone lies one nucleotide off.

Study-wide conclusions, independent of this receptor: After ivuxolimab, expanded clones were on average more numerous among CD8+ T cells than among CD4+ T cells. In the 0.1-3.0 mg/kg groups, partial responders were among the patients with the lowest normalized peripheral clonal expansion, particularly in CD8+ T cells. Low levels of normalized T-cell clonal expansion were also seen in some patients who did not respond. At doses of 0.1 to 3.0 mg/kg, clonal expansion of both CD4+ and CD8+ T cells in blood was seen between baseline and week 6. The antigen specificity of the peripheral T cells that underwent clonal expansion was not determined.

Recombination joined TRBV7-9 with TRBJ2-3; a tentative D match to TRBD2 spans 6 bases. The TCR originated in an adult with an advanced solid tumor such as melanoma, head and neck, liver or kidney cancer. The specimen was CD4+ or CD8+ T cells sorted from blood, collected in a trial of the OX40 agonist ivuxolimab. This receptor carries the CDR3 CASSSTRGTQYF. Here is the DNA: TGTGCCAGCAGCTCGACTAGGGGAACGCAGTATTTT.